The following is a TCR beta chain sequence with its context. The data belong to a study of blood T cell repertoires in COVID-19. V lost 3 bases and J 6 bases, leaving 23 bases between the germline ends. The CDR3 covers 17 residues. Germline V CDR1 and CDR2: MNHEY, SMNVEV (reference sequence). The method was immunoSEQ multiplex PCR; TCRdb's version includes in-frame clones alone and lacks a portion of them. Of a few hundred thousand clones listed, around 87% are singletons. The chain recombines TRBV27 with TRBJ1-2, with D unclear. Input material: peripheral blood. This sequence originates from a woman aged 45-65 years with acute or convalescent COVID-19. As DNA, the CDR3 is TGTGCCAGCAGTTTCTACACGACACATCCGTGGTTGAATGGCTACACCTTC. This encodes CASSFYTTHPWLNGYTF.